These 16 T cell receptor beta chains came from one sample sequenced in a study of OX40 agonist ivuxolimab in advanced cancers. Some clones are missing from TCRdb's copy, which holds only in-frame ones; the method was immunoSEQ multiplex PCR. The table records 69,000 or so clones, 82% of them present only once. This specimen consisted of CD4+ or CD8+ T cells sorted from blood, obtained in a trial of the OX40 agonist ivuxolimab. Receptors originate from an adult with an advanced solid tumor such as melanoma, head and neck, liver or kidney cancer.

V is TRBV11-1 and J is TRBJ2-4, with D tentatively TRBD1 (6 bases). The CDR3 contains 16 residues. Germline V gene sequence: CDR1 SGHAT, CDR2 FQDESV (reference sequence). V was pared by 5 bases and J by 3 bases, with 17 bases between. The CDR3 loop is CASSPLTGFGKNIQYF. The CDR3 DNA reads TGTGCCAGCAGCCCCCTTACAGGGTTTGGCAAAAACATTCAGTACTTC. Based on the CDR3 plus reference TRBV11-1 and TRBJ2-4, the full variable domain is EAEVAQSPRYKITEKSQAVAFWCDPISGHATLYWYRQILGQGPELLVQFQDESVVDDSQLPKDRFSAERLKGVDSTLKIQPAELGDSAMYLCASSPLTGFGKNIQYFGAGTRLSVL.

The chain is built from TRBV9 and TRBJ2-7, with TRBD1 matching 9 bases. Germline V gene data show CDR1 as SGDLS and CDR2 as YYNGEE. The V and J ends lost 3 bases and 3 bases, in that order; junction bases with no gene match: 4. The CDR3 is 14 amino acids. CDR3 sequence: CASSDRDRDYEQYF. In DNA, the CDR3 is TGTGCCAGCAGCGACCGGGACAGGGACTACGAGCAGTACTTC.

The chain couples TRBV11-1 to TRBJ2-3, with 10 bases lining up with TRBD1. CDR1 and CDR2 from the germline V gene are SGHAT and FQDESV (reference sequence). The CDR3 sequence is 16 residues long. V trimming: 2 bases; J trimming: 4 bases; junction bases outside the gene matches: 6. CDR3 region: CASSLWGQGTADTQYF. DNA of the CDR3: TGTGCCAGCAGCTTATGGGGACAGGGGACCGCAGATACGCAGTATTTT.

This sequence joins TRBV5-1 and TRBJ2-5, with D unresolved. Trimming shortened V by 0 bases and J by 1 base, and 10 bases separated the two germline ends. The CDR3 has 15 amino acids. Germline CDR1 and CDR2: SGHRS and YFSETQ. The CDR3 nucleotides read TGCGCCAGCAGCTTGGTTGGGGTTTCCCAAGAGACCCAGTACTTC. This encodes CASSLVGVSQETQYF.

The genes are TRBV5-3 and TRBJ2-3; D could derive from TRBD1 or TRBD2 (5 bases each). TRBV5-3 is annotated as an ORF whose role is uncertain. With 4 bases removed from V and 5 bases from J, the gap between germline ends came to 17 bases. The CDR3 spans 15 residues. The CDR3 region is CARSTRDGKVDTQYF. CDR3 coding DNA: TGTGCCAGAAGCACCCGGGACGGGAAGGTAGATACGCAGTATTTT.

DNA for the CDR3: TGTGCCAGCAGTCAAAGCTATGGCTACACCTTC. The encoded protein is CASSQSYGYTF. The chain carries TRBV9 and TRBJ1-2; D gene ambiguous. This CDR3 is built from 11 residues. Trimming took off 5 bases at V and 4 bases at J, with 6 bases between the two ends. Looked up from germline, CDR1 is SGDLS and CDR2 is YYNGEE. The complete variable domain, with remaining parts taken from reference TRBV9 and TRBJ1-2, reads DSGVTQTPKHLITATGQRVTLRCSPRSGDLSVYWYQQSLDQGLQFLIQYYNGEERAKGNILERFSAQQFPDLHSELNLSSLELGDSALYFCASSQSYGYTFGSGTRLTVV.

The chain has TRBV5-4 and TRBJ2-3, with 7 bases matching TRBD2. The ends lost 0 bases at V and 2 bases at J; junction bases unmatched: 6. The CDR3 runs 16 residues. CDR1 SGHNT and CDR2 YYREEE come from the germline V gene (reference sequence). As DNA, the CDR3 is TGTGCCAGCAGCTTGGGCCGGCTAGCGGCCACAGATACGCAGTATTTT. This codes for CASSLGRLAATDTQYF.

V is TRBV6-5 and J is TRBJ1-2; D unresolved. CDR1 MNHEY and CDR2 SVGAGI come from the germline V gene. Trimming took off 5 bases at V and 2 bases at J, with 12 bases between the two ends. The CDR3 is made up of 14 amino acids. CDR3 region: CASSGAAGNYGYTF. The CDR3 DNA reads as TGTGCCAGCAGTGGCGCGGCCGGGAACTATGGCTACACCTTC.

J is TRBJ1-2 and V is TRBV28, with TRBD1 matching 9 bases. CDR1 is MDHEN and CDR2 is SYDVKM in the germline V gene. The CDR3 runs to 15 residues. V shed 6 bases, J shed 4 bases, and the junction held 9 bases outside the gene matches. DNA for the CDR3: TGTGCCAGCAGCCAGGCAGGGACAGGGTCCTATGGCTACACCTTC. Protein sequence: CASSQAGTGSYGYTF.

The CDR3 nucleotides read TGTGCCAGCAGCTTAGGGGCTGTGGGGGTTGGAAACACCATATATTTT. The encoded protein is CASSLGAVGVGNTIYF. V is TRBV7-8 and J is TRBJ1-3; D might be TRBD1 (5 bases). Germline assignment: CDR1 SGHVS and CDR2 FQNEAQ. V was shortened by 1 base and J by 3 bases, with 13 bases between the two germline ends. This CDR3 has 16 amino acids. The variable domain in full, completed from reference TRBV7-8 and TRBJ1-3, reads GAGVSQSPRYKVAKRGQDVALRCDPISGHVSLFWYQQALGQGPEFLTYFQNEAQLDKSGLPSDRFFAERPEGSVSTLKIQRTQQEDSAVYLCASSLGAVGVGNTIYFGEGSWLTVV.

On this clone itself: A read error may account for a junction end that differs from germline. The V and J genes are TRBV2 and TRBJ2-1, with TRBD2 matching over 8 bases. The germline gives CDR1 SNHLY, CDR2 FYNNEI. CDR3 length: 12 amino acids. The DNA for the CDR3 is TGTGCCAGCAGTTTTCAGCGGGGGCGACTGGTCTTC. It specifies CASSFQRGRLVF.

V is TRBV5-6 and J is TRBJ2-3; 9 bases are shared with TRBD1. Germline V CDR1 and CDR2: SGHDT, YYEEEE. Losses at the gene ends were 7 bases for V and 4 bases for J; bases not matched to a gene: 7. The CDR3 is 14 amino acids. CDR3 sequence (DNA): TGTGCCAGCCGCCGGGACAGGGTCTCAGATACGCAGTATTTT. As protein: CASRRDRVSDTQYF.

This clone was found once. The rearrangement joins TRBV9 to TRBJ2-7, with TRBD2 matching over 8 bases. V trimming: 0 bases; J trimming: 7 bases; junction bases outside the gene matches: 6. The CDR3 contains 14 residues. CDR1 is SGDLS and CDR2 is YYNGEE in the germline V gene. The CDR3, as DNA: TGTGCCAGCAGCGTAGCGACGGGGGGGCTTGAGCAGTACTTC. As protein: CASSVATGGLEQYF.

This clone was recorded only once. The chain recombines TRBV5-1 with TRBJ2-1; 11 bases line up with TRBD2. CDR1 and CDR2 (germline): SGHRS, YFSETQ. After removal of 4 bases from V and 7 bases from J, the junction contained 7 bases not matched to a gene. The length of the CDR3 is 15 residues. The CDR3 region is CASSLLAGEGNEQFF. The CDR3 DNA reads TGCGCCAGCAGCCTACTAGCGGGAGAGGGAAATGAGCAGTTCTTC.

V usage is TRBV6-5 and J usage is TRBJ2-7; 7 nucleotides line up with TRBD1. V shed 5 bases, J shed 2 bases, and the junction held 6 bases outside the gene matches. Germline CDR1 MNHEY, CDR2 SVGAGI. This CDR3 is 14 amino acids long. CDR3 amino acids: CASSRGQVPYEQYF. CDR3 nucleotide sequence: TGTGCCAGCAGTCGAGGACAGGTCCCCTACGAGCAGTACTTC.

This sequence joins TRBV27 and TRBJ2-7; D is ambiguous. The V gene's germline CDR1 is MNHEY and CDR2 SMNVEV (reference sequence). V shed 3 bases and J shed 1 base, with 7 bases lying between them. The CDR3 is 13 residues long. The CDR3 nucleotides read TGTGCCAGCAGTTTGGTACAATCCTACGAGCAGTACTTC. Protein product: CASSLVQSYEQYF.